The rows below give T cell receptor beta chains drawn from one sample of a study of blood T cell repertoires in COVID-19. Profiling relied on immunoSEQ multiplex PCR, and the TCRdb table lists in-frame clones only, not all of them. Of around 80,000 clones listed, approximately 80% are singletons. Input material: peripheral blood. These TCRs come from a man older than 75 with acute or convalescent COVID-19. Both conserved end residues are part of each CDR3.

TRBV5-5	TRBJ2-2	CASSFGGRDTGELFF
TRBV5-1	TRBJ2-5	CASSLVAGGNQETQYF
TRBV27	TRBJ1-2	CASSLSDRVGGYTF
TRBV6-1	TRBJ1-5	CASSESLQGGQPQHF
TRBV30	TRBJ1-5	CAWSAGASNQPQHF
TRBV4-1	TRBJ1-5	CASSQDAGGGGNQPQHF
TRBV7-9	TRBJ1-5	CASSRTENQPQHF
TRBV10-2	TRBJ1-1	CASSGGGVGAFF
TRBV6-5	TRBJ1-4	CASGGQENEKLFF
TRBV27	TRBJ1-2	CASSLRSGTGSVYTF
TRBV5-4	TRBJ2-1	CASSPPGLGKAEQFF
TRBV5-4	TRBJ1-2	CASTWAALGYGYTF
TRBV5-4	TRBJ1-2	CASSLGENYGYTF
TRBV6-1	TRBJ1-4	CASSGSLIVGLNEKLFF
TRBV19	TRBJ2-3	CASSIDGTMSTDTQYF
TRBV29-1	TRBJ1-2	CSVEGTGWSGYTF
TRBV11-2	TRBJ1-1	CASSAGQGRGPEAFF
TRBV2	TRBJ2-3	CASRVLAGGTDTQYF
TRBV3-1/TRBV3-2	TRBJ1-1	CASSQKRNTEAFF
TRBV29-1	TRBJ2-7	CSATSQGKAVYEQYF
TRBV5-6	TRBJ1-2	CASSVGQGAKNYGYTF
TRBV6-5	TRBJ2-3	CASTPSGGSTDTQYF
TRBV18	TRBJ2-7	CASSPDSSYEQYF
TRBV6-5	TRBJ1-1	CASSYSRQVGTEAFF
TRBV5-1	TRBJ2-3	CASSLGQGSGTDTQYF
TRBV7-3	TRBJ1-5	CASSLGGESNQPQHF
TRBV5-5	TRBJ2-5	CASSLGLGYGSQETQYF
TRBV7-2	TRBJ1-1	CASSLTSVNTEAFF
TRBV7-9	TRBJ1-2	CASSLTRIANYGYTF
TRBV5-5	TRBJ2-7	CASSSPATTRGGTYEQYF
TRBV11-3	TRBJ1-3	CASSPRSGNTIYF
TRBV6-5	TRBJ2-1	CASSYSTSLYNEQFF
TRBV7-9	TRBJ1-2	CASSLQGGSYGYTF
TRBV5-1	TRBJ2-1	CASSLEGQTSNEQFF
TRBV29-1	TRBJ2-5	CSVVRDRGTETQYF
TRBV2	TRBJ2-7	CASRGQLISYEQYF
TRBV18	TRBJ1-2	CASSPDRVRYGYTF
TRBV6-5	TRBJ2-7	CASSYVFGAEQYF
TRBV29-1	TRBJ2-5	CSVRSLSETQYF
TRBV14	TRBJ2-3	CASSQDRVSTSTDTQYF
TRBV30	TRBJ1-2	CAWSVQGSRGYTF
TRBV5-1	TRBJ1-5	CASSLSGSNQPQHF
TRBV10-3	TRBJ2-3	CAISESGAGDGSTDTQYF
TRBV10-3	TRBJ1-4	CAISESGSTNEKLFF
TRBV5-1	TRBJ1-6	CASSLGDSGNSPLHF
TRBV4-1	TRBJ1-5	CASSQVGAAQHF
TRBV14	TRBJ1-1	CASSQDRMDRVTEAFF
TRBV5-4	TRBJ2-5	CASSLAWRHLYQETQYF
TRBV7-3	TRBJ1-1	CASSSLGVYTEAFF
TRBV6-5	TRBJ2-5	CASTSLETQYF
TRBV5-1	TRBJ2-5	CASSLTTRETQYF
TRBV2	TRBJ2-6	CASSQGQGVNSGANVLTF
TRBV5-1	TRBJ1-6	CASSDADQGLYNSPLHF
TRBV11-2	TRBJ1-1	CASSLVEVAHAEAFF